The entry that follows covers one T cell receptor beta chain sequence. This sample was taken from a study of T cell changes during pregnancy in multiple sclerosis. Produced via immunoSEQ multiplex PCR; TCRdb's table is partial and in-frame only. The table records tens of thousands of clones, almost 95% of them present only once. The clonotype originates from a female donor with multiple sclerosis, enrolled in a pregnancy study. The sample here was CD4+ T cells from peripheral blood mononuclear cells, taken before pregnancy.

The CDR3 here is CSVRQGYNEQFF. Here the CDR3 DNA reads TGCAGCGTGCGGCAGGGGTACAATGAGCAGTTCTTC. The chain joins TRBV29-1 to TRBJ2-1; D perhaps matches TRBD1 (6 bases). This CDR3 has 12 amino acids. Trimming pared 6 bases from V and 4 bases from J, leaving 10 bases between. Per the germline V gene, CDR1 is SQVTM and CDR2 is ANQGSEA.